This T cell receptor beta chain was sequenced for a study of blood T cells in healthy people across ages. The CDR3 has 19 residues. Germline V lookup: CDR1 MGHRA, CDR2 YSYEKL. V lost 1 base to trimming and J lost 1 base; unmatched junction nucleotides: 12. Through a sample-barcoded 5' primer and a J-beta primer mix, a second PCR was run for roughly 6 to 11 cycles. TCRdb independently ran MiXCR on the 5' RACE reads; one entry per CDR3 protein. In the table there are under 2,000,000 distinct CDR3 sequences, 49% of which are singletons. The chain uses TRBV4-1 and TRBJ2-4; TRBD1 matches at 8 bases. The specimen was blood. This TCR was sampled from a woman aged 40 to 50 in good health. CDR3 coding DNA: TGCGCCAGCAGCCAAGTCCCGTGGATCAGGGGGCCGGCCAAAAACATTCAGTACTTC. As protein: CASSQVPWIRGPAKNIQYF.